The sequence of this TCR beta chain was determined in a study of T cell responses to AZD1222 COVID-19 vaccine (dated by TCRdb to 2020 to 2023). Background for the entire study: TCR sequencing was performed for about 250 trial participants, of whom about 200 were given two doses of AZD1222 and 26 were given two doses of MenACWY control vaccine. Trial participants were enrolled into age subgroups of 18-55, 56-69 and 70-plus years, which contained approximately 150, 28 and 58 TCR-sequenced participants, respectively. Beyond this particular receptor, the publication reports: No day 14 peak-response samples were available, so repertoires were characterized only after the peak T cell response. Participants were mostly white British, with more females than males. The authors suggested clonal diversity may have been underestimated. Epitopes outside the regions mutated in the B.1.351 and B.1.1.7 variants were reportedly recognized by nearly half of the unique spike-specific TCRs. After two AZD1222 doses, both the breadth and the depth of spike-specific TCRs were significantly higher than at day 0 and than in MenACWY recipients. The 56-69-year group was small, and its depth increase did not reach significance, likely because of low power. Conclusions about previously exposed vaccinees were limited because only six AZD1222 recipients were SARS-CoV-2 seropositive at baseline. The whole spike protein was spanned by vaccine-associated CD4 TCRs, and dominant responses were seen in regions 160-218 and 743-854.

The CDR3 regions of human TCRbeta chains were analyzed by immunosequencing. On the authors' methods: Repertoire TCRs were checked for matches against a reference library of SARS-CoV-2-specific TCRs that had been generated using the MIRA antigen-specificity platform. Breadth was defined as the fraction of unique TCRs that were SARS-CoV-2-associated, and depth was defined as the fraction of total T cells that were SARS-CoV-2-associated. Each spike-specific TCR was assigned to its reactive spike region and to a CD4 or CD8 class using the MIRA data. Log10-transformed breadth and depth values were compared by one-way ANOVA with Sidak's multiple comparisons tests. Here the immuneACCESS table is served through TCRdb, limited to in-frame sequences with V and J called. Missing clones are a known gap in these copies; in checked studies unresolved V genes cover under half, and the rest lacks a known reason. V and J calls and clone size are copied from that table; D and trimming were computed from the DNA. Recorded for this sample are 50,000 to 70,000 clones; around 85% of them occurred a single time. Jointly, the top ten make up about 21% of the sample.

This specimen's time point label, per the study, means: baseline before first vaccination. What this sample's treatment or condition label stands for: meningococcal conjugate vaccine given as trial control. Samples from vaccinated people were obtained from the UK trials COV001 and COV002, which included a single-blind randomized controlled phase 2/3 trial of AZD1222 (ChAdOx1 nCoV-19) in healthy adults. For TCRbeta chain sequencing, PBMC samples were collected from trial participants at day 0 and at day 28 after the second dose. The sample holds a few counts of this clone. The antigen this receptor binds is unknown. No much larger clonotype is one base removed from it; base qualities were not supplied. From the germline V gene, CDR1 is SNHLY and CDR2 is FYNNEI. The CDR3 sequence holds 14 residues, the cysteine and phenylalanine included. Only CDR3 DNA is held: 42 bases, read in frame from base 1. V is pared back by 7 bases and J by 1 base, with 10 bases lying between the germline termini.

Sample: peripheral blood, taken on day 0 of MenACWY control vaccination. This chain is built from TRBV2 and TRBJ2-2; the D gene remains uncertain. The clonotype was recovered from an adult in good health. CDR3 protein: CASTPVQNTGELFF. The nucleotide sequence reads as follows: TGTGCCAGCACCCCCGTCCAGAACACCGGGGAGCTGTTTTTT.